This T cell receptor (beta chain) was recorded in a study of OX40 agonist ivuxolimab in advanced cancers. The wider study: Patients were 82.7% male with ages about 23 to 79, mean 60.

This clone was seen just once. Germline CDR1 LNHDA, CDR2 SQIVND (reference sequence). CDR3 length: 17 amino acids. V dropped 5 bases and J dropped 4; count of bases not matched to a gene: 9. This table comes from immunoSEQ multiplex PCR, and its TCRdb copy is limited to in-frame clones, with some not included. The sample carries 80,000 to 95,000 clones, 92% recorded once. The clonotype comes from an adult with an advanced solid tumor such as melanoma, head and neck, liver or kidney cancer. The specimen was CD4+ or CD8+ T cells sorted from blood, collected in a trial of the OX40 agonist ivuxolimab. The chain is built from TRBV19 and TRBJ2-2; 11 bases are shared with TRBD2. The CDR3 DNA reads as TGTGCCAGTAGTCTGGATAGCGGGGGGGCAGGCACCGGGGAGCTGTTTTTT. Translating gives CASSLDSGGAGTGELFF. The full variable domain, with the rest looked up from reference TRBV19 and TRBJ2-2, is DGGITQSPKYLFRKEGQNVTLSCEQNLNHDAMYWYRQDPGQGLRLIYYSQIVNDFQKGDIAEGYSVSREKKESFPLTVTSAQKNPTAFYLCASSLDSGGAGTGELFFGEGSRLTVL.